A single T cell receptor beta chain is shown here with its context. In the same sample, other DNA sequences code for this CDR3. The data belong to a study of shared clonotypes between healthy human individuals. Per the original data handling: For the immunoSEQ data, sequences were junction-only without quality scores, so filtering differed. TCRdb keeps only in-frame clones here, not all; method: immunoSEQ multiplex PCR. V and J calls and clone size are those listed in that table; D and trimming were worked out from the DNA. The sample includes 330,000 or so clones, approximately 74% of them seen just once. V gave up 2 bases and J gave up 4 bases, with 8 bases separating them. The CDR3 runs 13 residues. CDR1 is MNHEY, CDR2 SMNVEV, per germline (reference sequence).

Material for sequencing was memory CD4+ T cells sorted from blood. Subset given: CD45RA-negative fraction. The clonotype originates from a man aged 30 to 45 in good health. This chain links TRBV27 with TRBJ1-2; D remains unclear. The CDR3 nucleotides read TGTGCCAGCAGTTTAAGAGGGTCCTATGGCTACACCTTC. Residues: CASSLRGSYGYTF.